This TCR beta chain was sequenced for a study of blood T cell repertoires in COVID-19. Using immunoSEQ multiplex PCR, the repertoire was profiled, and TCRdb retains in-frame clones only, with some absent. The repertoire holds about 43,000 clones, with around 90% as singletons. The sequence was collected from a woman older than 75 with active COVID-19. Sequencing used peripheral blood.

The CDR3 sequence is CASSSGGSYEQYF. Here the CDR3 DNA reads TGTGCCAGCAGTAGCGGGGGTTCCTACGAGCAGTACTTC. The chain joins TRBV28 to TRBJ2-7, with 8 positions matching TRBD2. The ends lost 5 bases at V and 1 base at J; junction bases unmatched: 1. The germline V gene encodes CDR1 MDHEN and CDR2 SYDVKM. CDR3 length: 13 amino acids.